These T cell receptor beta chains were read from a single sample in a study of blood T cell dynamics during melanoma immunotherapy. Profiled with immunoSEQ multiplex PCR; TCRdb holds only in-frame clones, not every one. The table records about 9,600 clones, about 87% of them present only once. This specimen was blood, taken from a patient treated with checkpoint blockade. These receptors all stem from a human donor with melanoma. CDR3s include the opening cysteine and the closing phenylalanine or tryptophan. The order of the fields is J gene, D gene, CDR3 length, V gene, clone size, CDR3 DNA, CDR3 protein. A D gene is named only where the DNA matches it firmly. Not all rows give a size; the values are once, few, many and, for expanded clones, a class.

TRBJ2-3	NA	15	TRBV2	NA	TGTGCCAGCAGGGGAGCGGGTGTTAGCACAGATACGCAGTATTTT	CASRGAGVSTDTQYF
TRBJ2-7	NA	13	TRBV29-1	NA	TGCAGCGTTGACGGGGGTCACTCCTACGAGCAGTACTTC	CSVDGGHSYEQYF
TRBJ2-1	TRBD2	13	TRBV28	NA	TGTGCCAGCAGTTTATCCCGACTAGCGGGTAGGTTCTTC	CASSLSRLAGRFF
TRBJ2-3	TRBD1	15	TRBV18	NA	TGTGCCAGCTCACACCTACAGGGGAACACAGATACGCAGTATTTT	CASSHLQGNTDTQYF
TRBJ2-2	NA	16	TRBV29-1	NA	TGCAGCGTTGAAGGACCACGTCGGGGGAACACCGGGGAGCTGTTTTTT	CSVEGPRRGNTGELFF
TRBJ1-1	NA	13	TRBV7-9	NA	TGTGCCAGCAGCGCCACTTGGAACACTGAAGCTTTCTTT	CASSATWNTEAFF
TRBJ2-5	TRBD1	15	TRBV4-1	NA	TGCGCCAGCAGCCCCACAGGGGGCAATGGGGAGACCCAGTACTTC	CASSPTGGNGETQYF
TRBJ1-3	NA	14	TRBV28	once	TGTGCCAGCAGTTTCGTACACGGAGGAAACACCATATATTTT	CASSFVHGGNTIYF
TRBJ2-7	NA	13	TRBV2	NA	TGTGCCAGCAGATTCTCGGGGCTCTACGAGCAGTACTTC	CASRFSGLYEQYF
TRBJ2-1	NA	14	TRBV28	NA	TGTGCCAGCAGTTTCACGGGCCCTTACAATGAGCAGTTCTTC	CASSFTGPYNEQFF
TRBJ1-1	NA	12	TRBV6-1	few	TGTGCCAGCAGTACCATGAACACTGAAGCTTTCTTT	CASSTMNTEAFF
TRBJ1-2	NA	12	TRBV7-9	NA	TGTGCCAGCAGCTGGGGATTTGACGGCTACACCTTC	CASSWGFDGYTF
TRBJ2-3	TRBD2	15	TRBV30	NA	TGTGCCCTGAGGGGTCCGGGAGGGCCCGGGAATACGCAGTATTTT	CALRGPGGPGNTQYF
TRBJ2-5	NA	15	TRBV27	NA	TGTGCCAGCAGCCCAAACCCGACTAGCCAAGAGACCCAGTACTTC	CASSPNPTSQETQYF
TRBJ1-5	NA	14	TRBV19	NA	TGTGCCAGTAGGCTGGGTTACCCCAATCAGCCCCAGCATTTT	CASRLGYPNQPQHF
TRBJ1-1	NA	12	TRBV5-1	NA	TGCGCCAGCAGCGGCGGGAACACTGAAGCTTTCTTT	CASSGGNTEAFF
TRBJ2-5	NA	13	TRBV5-1	NA	TGCGCCAGCAGCTACTACAGGCAAGAGACCCAGTACTTC	CASSYYRQETQYF
TRBJ2-1	NA	15	TRBV29-1	NA	TGCAGCGCTAAACCCGGGGGGCCGGGGTACAATGAGCAGTTCTTC	CSAKPGGPGYNEQFF
TRBJ2-7	TRBD1	15	TRBV11-2	NA	TGTGCCAGCAGCCCTGGGACAGGGGGCAGATACGAGCAGTACTTC	CASSPGTGGRYEQYF
TRBJ1-4	TRBD1	15	TRBV27	NA	TGTGCCAGCAGTTTAGGGCAACACAGGGGGGAAAAACTGTTTTTT	CASSLGQHRGEKLFF
TRBJ2-3	NA	14	TRBV5-1	NA	TGCGCCAGCAGCATAGGGACTAGCACAGATACGCAGTATTTT	CASSIGTSTDTQYF
TRBJ2-6	TRBD1	17	TRBV10-3	NA	TGTGCCATCAGAAGACAGGGGGCAAGGTCTGGGGCCAACGTCCTGACTTTC	CAIRRQGARSGANVLTF
TRBJ1-5	NA	14	TRBV11-2	NA	TGTGCCAGCAGCTTAGAAGGGGCCCATCAGCCCCAGCATTTT	CASSLEGAHQPQHF
TRBJ2-5	NA	13	TRBV6-6	NA	TGTGCCAGCAGCGGGACCTTGGGAGAGACCCAGTACTTC	CASSGTLGETQYF
TRBJ2-6	TRBD1	15	TRBV19	NA	TGTGCCAGTACCCCGGACAGGGCTGGGGCCAACGTCCTGACTTTC	CASTPDRAGANVLTF
TRBJ2-3	NA	15	TRBV28	once	TGTGCCGGCAATACTAAGGACTCCCGGTGTGATACGCAGTATTTT	CAGNTKDSRCDTQYF
TRBJ2-2	NA	12	TRBV29-1	NA	TGCAGCGTTTCCGGGAAGGGCGGGGAGCTGTTTTTT	CSVSGKGGELFF
TRBJ2-1	TRBD2	16	TRBV5-1	NA	TGCGCCAGCAGCTCTTTACTAGCGGGGGGGCAGCATGAGCAGTTCTTC	CASSSLLAGGQHEQFF
TRBJ2-1	NA	14	TRBV6-5	NA	TGTGCCAGCACCTCAGGGGGGGCAAGGAATGAGCAGTTCTTC	CASTSGGARNEQFF